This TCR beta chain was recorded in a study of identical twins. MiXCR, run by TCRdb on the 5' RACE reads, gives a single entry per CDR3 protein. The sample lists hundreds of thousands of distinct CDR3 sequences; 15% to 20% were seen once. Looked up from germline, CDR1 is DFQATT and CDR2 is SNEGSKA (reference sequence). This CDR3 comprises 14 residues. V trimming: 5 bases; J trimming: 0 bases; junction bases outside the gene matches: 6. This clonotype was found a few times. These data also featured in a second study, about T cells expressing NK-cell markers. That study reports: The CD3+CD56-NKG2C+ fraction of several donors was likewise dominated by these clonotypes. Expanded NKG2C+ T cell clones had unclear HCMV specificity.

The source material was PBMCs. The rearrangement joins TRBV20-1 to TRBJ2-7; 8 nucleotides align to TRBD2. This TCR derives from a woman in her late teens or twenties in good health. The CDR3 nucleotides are TGCAGTGCTGTCCGGACTAGCCGCTCCTACGAGCAGTACTTC. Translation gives CSAVRTSRSYEQYF.